This paragraph reports one T cell receptor beta chain. These data are taken from a study of OX40 agonist ivuxolimab in advanced cancers. The CDR3 is 14 amino acids. The germline CDR1 and CDR2 sequences are SGHRS and YFSETQ. The V and J ends lost 3 bases and 2 bases, in that order; junction bases with no gene match: 4. TCRdb keeps only in-frame clones here, not all; method: immunoSEQ multiplex PCR. This repertoire shows tens of thousands of clones, approximately 89% found once; its top ten account for 0.3% to 0.45%. The receptor comes from an adult with an advanced solid tumor such as melanoma, head and neck, liver or kidney cancer. Material: CD4+ or CD8+ T cells sorted from blood, obtained in a trial of the OX40 agonist ivuxolimab. The gene calls are TRBV5-1 and TRBJ2-5, with TRBD1 matching 7 bases. In DNA form, the CDR3 reads TGCGCCAGCAGCTCAGCGACAGGGCAAGAGACCCAGTACTTC. Encoded protein: CASSSATGQETQYF.